This entry concerns a single T cell receptor (beta chain). The antigen remains undetermined. The data derive from a study of CD8+CD57+ T cells in acquired aplastic anemia. Study-wide results and caveats: Twenty-nine sequences, all CD8+ CDR3, were shared between patients and controls.

Trimming pared 4 bases from V and 2 bases from J, leaving 9 bases between. CDR3 length: 13 amino acids. Germline values: CDR1 DFQATT, CDR2 SNEGSKA (reference sequence). An expansion of CD8+CD57+ cells by flow cytometry had been shown in patients chosen for sequencing. Patients had received no therapy at the time of blood sampling. Genomic DNA served as template for TCR beta VDJ and CDR3 profiling. TCRdb fed the reads into MiXCR, producing one record per CDR3 protein. This table holds 150,000 to 180,000 distinct CDR3 sequences, roughly 49% found once. The chain uses TRBV20-1 and TRBJ1-5; a possible D gene is TRBD1 (6 bases). This clonotype was obtained from a human donor with aplastic anemia. The sequenced sample consisted of sorted CD4+, CD8+, or CD8+CD57+ T cells (not recorded which) from PBMCs. The CDR3 protein is CSATGDGNQPQHF. The CDR3 bases are TGCAGTGCTACAGGGGACGGCAATCAGCCCCAGCATTTT.